This TCR beta chain was obtained from a study of graft-versus-host responses after intestinal transplantation. General study results and limits: After transplant, early declines in HvG clones were associated with peak levels of circulating GvH clones. Allografts of patients with graft-donor T cell macrochimerism showed high graft-versus-host to host-versus-graft clone ratios.

Libraries were prepared by immunoSEQ multiplex PCR; TCRdb keeps only in-frame clonotypes and omits some of them. The sample holds roughly 100,000 clones, roughly 93% seen once. Points on this clone: Its antigen is undetermined.

The sequence was obtained from a human donor who received an intestinal transplant. Sequenced material: unstimulated CD8+ T cells sorted from spleen or lymph node cells, taken before intestinal transplant.

CDR3 loop: CASSLGTSGVGEQFF. CDR3 in DNA: TGTGCCAGCAGCTTAGGGACTAGCGGGGTTGGTGAGCAGTTCTTC. This chain connects TRBV7-6 to TRBJ2-1; 12 bases map to TRBD2. J was trimmed by 9 bases and V by 1 base; bases with no gene match: 4. Germline V gene lookup returns CDR1 SGHVS and CDR2 FNYEAQ. This CDR3 is 15 amino acids long.